This T cell receptor (beta chain) was found in a study of cytomegalovirus exposure and HLA in healthy donors. The CDR3 contains 15 residues. V lost 4 bases and J lost 8, with 18 bases in between. Germline values: CDR1 MGHRA, CDR2 YSYEKL. A word on this clone: Its antigen is not identified.

Regarding the study as a whole: TCR beta chains associated with HLA were, in a later analysis, more clonally expanded than equally common others.

It was with 60 Vbeta and 13 Jbeta primers that the PCR ran. Assay used: immunoSEQ multiplex PCR; TCRdb lists only in-frame clones, some missing. The data contain roughly 180,000 clones, 80% of them singletons. The genes are TRBV4-1 and TRBJ2-1, with no clear D. The sequence derives from a man younger than 45 in good health and CMV-seropositive. Sequencing was carried out using PBMCs. The CDR3 sequence is CASSPRSELEDEQFF. DNA for the CDR3: TGCGCCAGCAGCCCCCGGTCGGAGCTCGAGGATGAGCAGTTCTTC.